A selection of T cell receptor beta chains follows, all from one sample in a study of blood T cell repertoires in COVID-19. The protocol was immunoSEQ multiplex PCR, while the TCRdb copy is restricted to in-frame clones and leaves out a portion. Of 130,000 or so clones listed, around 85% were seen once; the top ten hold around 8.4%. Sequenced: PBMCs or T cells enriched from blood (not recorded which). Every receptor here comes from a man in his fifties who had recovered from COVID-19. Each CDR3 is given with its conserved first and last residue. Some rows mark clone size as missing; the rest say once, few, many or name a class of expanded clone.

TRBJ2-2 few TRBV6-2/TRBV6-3 CASSYRRLAGELFF
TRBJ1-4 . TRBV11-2 CASSSRLSGATATNEKLFF
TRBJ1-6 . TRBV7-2 CASSLVPGQGNSPLHF
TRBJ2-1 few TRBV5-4 CASSFPSGGAVDEQFF
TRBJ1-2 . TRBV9 CASSVAYSNYGYTF
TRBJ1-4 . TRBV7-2 CASSALLPGQGGLLEKLFF
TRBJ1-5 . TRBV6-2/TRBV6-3 CASSHRVQPQHF
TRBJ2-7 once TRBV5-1 CASSIDRGYEQYF
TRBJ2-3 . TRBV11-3 CASSFLTDTQYF
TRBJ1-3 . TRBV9 CASSEGGDMGNTIYF
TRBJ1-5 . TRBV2 CASSERQASSNQPQHF
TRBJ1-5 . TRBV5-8 CASSPTGASNQPQHF
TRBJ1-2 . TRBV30 CAGTDREGGYTF
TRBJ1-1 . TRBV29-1 CSVEPGSGGTEAFF
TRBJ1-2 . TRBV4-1 CASSVRGASYGYTF
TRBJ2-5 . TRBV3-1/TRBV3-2 CASSHGGTGEETQYF
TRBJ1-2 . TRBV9 CASSVETDYGYTF
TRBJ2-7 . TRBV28 CASSLPPNTEQYF
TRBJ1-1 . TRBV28 CASRPGPLDTEAFF
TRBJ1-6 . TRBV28 CASSPGTPNSPLHF
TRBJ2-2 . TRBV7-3 CASRRTGENTGELFF
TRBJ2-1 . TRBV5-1 CASSLAQAGGINEQFF
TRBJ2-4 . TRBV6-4 CASSAPLRPGNIQYF
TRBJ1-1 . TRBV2 CASSEITGLGTEAFF
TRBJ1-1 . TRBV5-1 CASSLARGSTEAFF
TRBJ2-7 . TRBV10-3 CAISTRDRGLYEQYF
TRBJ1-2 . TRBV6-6 CASNSGTGNYGYTF
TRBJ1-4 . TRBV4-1 CASSQIRTIQGKEEKLFF
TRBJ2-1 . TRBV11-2 CASSTQGLADYNEQFF
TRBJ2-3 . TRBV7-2 CASSLALASGGLTDTQYF
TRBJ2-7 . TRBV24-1 CATSDEGKDSEQYF
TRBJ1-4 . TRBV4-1 CASSYVQDRGDEKLFF
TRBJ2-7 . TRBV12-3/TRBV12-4 CASSQGQGQYF
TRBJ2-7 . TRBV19 CASSIIPRASSYEQYF
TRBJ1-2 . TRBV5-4 CASSLVFGEDGYTF
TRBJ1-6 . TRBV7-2 CASSLRLGQAHPALHF
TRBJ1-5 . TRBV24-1 CATSEDTDSDQPQHF
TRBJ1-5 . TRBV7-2 CASSAFVSDNQPQHF
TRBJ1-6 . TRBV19 CASNTDRRYNSPLHF
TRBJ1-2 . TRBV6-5 CASSYLGDSPDYTF
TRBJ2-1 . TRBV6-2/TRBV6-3 CASSWGLARGIHSYNEQFF
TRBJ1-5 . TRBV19 CASRTTGTENQPQHF
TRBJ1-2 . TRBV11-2 CASSLDTYGYTF
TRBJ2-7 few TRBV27 CASSPLGRFDEQYF